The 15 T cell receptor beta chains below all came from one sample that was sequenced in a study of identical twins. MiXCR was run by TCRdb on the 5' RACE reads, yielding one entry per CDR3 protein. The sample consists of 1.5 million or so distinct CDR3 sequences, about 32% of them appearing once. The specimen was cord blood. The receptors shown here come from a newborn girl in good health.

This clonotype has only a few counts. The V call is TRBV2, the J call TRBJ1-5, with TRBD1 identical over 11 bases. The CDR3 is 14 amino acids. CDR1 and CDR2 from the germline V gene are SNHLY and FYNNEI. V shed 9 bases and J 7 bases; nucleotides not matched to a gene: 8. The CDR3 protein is CASLSDRGRQPQHF. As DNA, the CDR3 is TGTGCCAGTCTATCGGACAGGGGGCGGCAGCCCCAGCATTTT. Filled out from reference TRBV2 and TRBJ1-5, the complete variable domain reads EPEVTQTPSHQVTQMGQEVILRCVPISNHLYFYWYRQILGQKVEFLVSFYNNEISEKSEIFDDQFSVERPDGSNFTLKIRSTKLEDSAMYFCASLSDRGRQPQHFGDGTRLSIL.

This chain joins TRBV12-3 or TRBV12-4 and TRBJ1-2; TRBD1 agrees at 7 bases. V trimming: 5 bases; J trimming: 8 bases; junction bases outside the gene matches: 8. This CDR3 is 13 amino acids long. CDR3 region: CASSIRGIGGYTF. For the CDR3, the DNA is TGTGCCAGCAGTATCAGGGGGATTGGGGGCTACACCTTC.

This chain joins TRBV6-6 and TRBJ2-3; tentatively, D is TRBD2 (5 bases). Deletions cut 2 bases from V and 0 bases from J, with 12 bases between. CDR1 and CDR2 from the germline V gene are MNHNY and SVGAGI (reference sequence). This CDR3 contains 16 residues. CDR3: CASSYGRGSSTDTQYF. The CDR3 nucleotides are TGTGCCAGCAGTTACGGCCGAGGGAGTAGCACAGATACGCAGTATTTT.

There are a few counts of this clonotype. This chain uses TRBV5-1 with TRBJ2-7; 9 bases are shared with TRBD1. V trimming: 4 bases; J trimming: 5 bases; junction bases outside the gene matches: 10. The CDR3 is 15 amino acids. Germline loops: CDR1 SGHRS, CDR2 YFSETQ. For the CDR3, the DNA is TGCGCCAGCAGCCTTCTAGGGACAGGGATCAACGAGCAGTACTTC. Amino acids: CASSLLGTGINEQYF.

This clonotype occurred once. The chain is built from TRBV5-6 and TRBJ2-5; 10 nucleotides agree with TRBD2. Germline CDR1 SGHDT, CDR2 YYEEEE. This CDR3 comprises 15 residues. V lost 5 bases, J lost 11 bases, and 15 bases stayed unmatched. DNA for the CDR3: TGTGCCAGCAGTCAGCGGGGGGGCGGATACAATGAGCAGTACTTC. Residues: CASSQRGGGYNEQYF.

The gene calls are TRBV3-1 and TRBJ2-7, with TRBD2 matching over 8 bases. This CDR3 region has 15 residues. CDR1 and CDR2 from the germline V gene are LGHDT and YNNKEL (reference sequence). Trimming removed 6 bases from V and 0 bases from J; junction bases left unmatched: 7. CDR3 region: CASRASGTSSYEQYF. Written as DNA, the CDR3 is TGTGCCAGCAGGGCTTCCGGGACTAGCTCCTACGAGCAGTACTTC.

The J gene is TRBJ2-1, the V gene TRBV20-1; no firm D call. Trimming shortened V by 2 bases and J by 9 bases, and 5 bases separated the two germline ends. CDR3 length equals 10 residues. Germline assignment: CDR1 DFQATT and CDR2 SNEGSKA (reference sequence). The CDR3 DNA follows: TGCAGTGCTAGAAGTATTGAGCAGTTCTTC. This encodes CSARSIEQFF.

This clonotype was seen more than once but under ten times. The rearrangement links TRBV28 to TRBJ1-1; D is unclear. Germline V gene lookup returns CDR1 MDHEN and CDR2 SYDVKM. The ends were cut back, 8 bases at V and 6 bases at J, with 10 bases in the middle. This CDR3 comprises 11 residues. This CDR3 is CASGRGPEAFF. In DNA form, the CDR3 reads TGTGCCAGCGGCAGAGGACCTGAAGCTTTCTTT.

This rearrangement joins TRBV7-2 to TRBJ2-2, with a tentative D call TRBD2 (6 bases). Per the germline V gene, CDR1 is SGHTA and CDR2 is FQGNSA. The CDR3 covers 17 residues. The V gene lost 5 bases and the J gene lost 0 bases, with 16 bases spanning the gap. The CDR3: CASSLQSGLSNTGELFF. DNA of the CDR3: TGTGCCAGCAGCCTCCAATCGGGACTTTCGAACACCGGGGAGCTGTTTTTT.

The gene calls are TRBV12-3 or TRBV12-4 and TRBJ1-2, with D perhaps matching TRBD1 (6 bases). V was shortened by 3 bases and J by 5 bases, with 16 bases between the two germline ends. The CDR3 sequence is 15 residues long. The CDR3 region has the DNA TGTGCCAGCAGTTTCTCAGTAACAGGGCTATATGGCTACACCTTC. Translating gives CASSFSVTGLYGYTF.

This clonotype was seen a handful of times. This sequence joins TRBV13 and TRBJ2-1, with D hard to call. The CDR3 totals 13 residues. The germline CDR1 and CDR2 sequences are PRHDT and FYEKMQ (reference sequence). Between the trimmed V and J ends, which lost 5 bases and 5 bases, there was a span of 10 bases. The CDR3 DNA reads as TGTGCCAGCAGCCCTCCCCGGGACAATGAGCAGTTCTTC. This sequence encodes CASSPPRDNEQFF.

Here the CDR3 DNA reads TGCAGCGGGCTAAAAAGGAGCTCCTACGAGCAGTACTTC. This codes for CSGLKRSSYEQYF. V and J are TRBV20-1 and TRBJ2-7; D ambiguous. The germline V gene encodes CDR1 DFQATT and CDR2 SNEGSKA (reference sequence). CDR3 length equals 13 residues.

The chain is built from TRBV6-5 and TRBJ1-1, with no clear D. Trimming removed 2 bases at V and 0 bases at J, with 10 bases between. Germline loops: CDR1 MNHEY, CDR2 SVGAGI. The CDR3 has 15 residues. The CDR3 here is CASSYQALVNTEAFF. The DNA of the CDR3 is TGTGCCAGCAGTTACCAGGCATTAGTGAACACTGAAGCTTTCTTT.

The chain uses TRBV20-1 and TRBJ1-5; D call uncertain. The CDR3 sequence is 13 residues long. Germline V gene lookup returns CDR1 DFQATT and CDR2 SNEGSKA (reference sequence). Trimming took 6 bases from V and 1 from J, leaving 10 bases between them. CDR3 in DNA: TGCAGTGCCTATTCACAGAGCAATCAGCCCCAGCATTTT. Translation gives CSAYSQSNQPQHF.

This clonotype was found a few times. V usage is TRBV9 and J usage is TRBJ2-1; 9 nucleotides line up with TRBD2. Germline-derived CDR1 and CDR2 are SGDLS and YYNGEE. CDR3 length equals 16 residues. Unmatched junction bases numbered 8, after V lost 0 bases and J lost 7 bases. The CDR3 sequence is CASSVVGSGSWNEQFF. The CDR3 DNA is TGTGCCAGCAGCGTAGTTGGTAGCGGGAGTTGGAATGAGCAGTTCTTC. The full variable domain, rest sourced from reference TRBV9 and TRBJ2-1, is DSGVTQTPKHLITATGQRVTLRCSPRSGDLSVYWYQQSLDQGLQFLIQYYNGEERAKGNILERFSAQQFPDLHSELNLSSLELGDSALYFCASSVVGSGSWNEQFFGPGTRLTVL.